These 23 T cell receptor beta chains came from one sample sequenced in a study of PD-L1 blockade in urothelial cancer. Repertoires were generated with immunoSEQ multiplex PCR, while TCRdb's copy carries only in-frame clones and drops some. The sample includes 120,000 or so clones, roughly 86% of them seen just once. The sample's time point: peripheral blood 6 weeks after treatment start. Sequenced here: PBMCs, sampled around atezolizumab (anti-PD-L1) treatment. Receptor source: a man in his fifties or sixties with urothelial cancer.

The CDR3 DNA sequence: TGCGCCAGCAGCTGGGGGGCTAGCGGGAAGCACAATGAGCAGTTCTTC. Its protein is CASSWGASGKHNEQFF. V usage is TRBV5-1 and J usage is TRBJ2-1; TRBD2 aligns across 9 bases. This CDR3 spans 16 amino acids. Germline-derived CDR1 and CDR2 are SGHRS and YFSETQ. Germline trimming cut 3 bases from V and 5 bases from J; bases unmatched to any gene: 9. The full variable domain, in which reference TRBV5-1 and TRBJ2-1 provide the parts outside the CDR3, is KAGVTQTPRYLIKTRGQQVTLSCSPISGHRSVSWYQQTPGQGLQFLFEYFSETQRNKGNFPGRFSGRQFSNSRSEMNVSTLELGDSALYLCASSWGASGKHNEQFFGPGTRLTVL.

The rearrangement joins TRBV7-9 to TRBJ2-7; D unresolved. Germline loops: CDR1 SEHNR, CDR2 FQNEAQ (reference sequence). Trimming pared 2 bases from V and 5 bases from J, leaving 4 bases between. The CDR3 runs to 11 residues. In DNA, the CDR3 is TGTGCCAGCAGCTTATCTAACGAGCAGTACTTC. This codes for CASSLSNEQYF.

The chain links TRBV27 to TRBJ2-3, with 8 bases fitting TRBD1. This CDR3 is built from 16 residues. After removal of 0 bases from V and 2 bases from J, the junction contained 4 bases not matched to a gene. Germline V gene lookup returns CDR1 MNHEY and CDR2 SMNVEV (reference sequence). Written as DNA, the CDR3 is TGTGCCAGCAGTTTATCCGGGACAGGAACCACAGATACGCAGTATTTT. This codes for CASSLSGTGTTDTQYF.

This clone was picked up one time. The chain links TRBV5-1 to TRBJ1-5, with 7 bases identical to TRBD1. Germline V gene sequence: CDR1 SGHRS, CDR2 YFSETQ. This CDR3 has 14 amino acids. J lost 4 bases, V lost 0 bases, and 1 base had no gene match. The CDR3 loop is CASSLGTGNQPQHF. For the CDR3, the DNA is TGCGCCAGCAGCTTGGGGACAGGTAATCAGCCCCAGCATTTT.

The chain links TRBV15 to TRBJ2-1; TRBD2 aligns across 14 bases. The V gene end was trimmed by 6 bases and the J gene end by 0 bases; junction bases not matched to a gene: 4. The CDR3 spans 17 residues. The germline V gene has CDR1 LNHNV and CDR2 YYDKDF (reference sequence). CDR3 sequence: CATSGTSGSVSYNEQFF. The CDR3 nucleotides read TGTGCCACCAGTGGGACTAGCGGGAGTGTCTCCTACAATGAGCAGTTCTTC.

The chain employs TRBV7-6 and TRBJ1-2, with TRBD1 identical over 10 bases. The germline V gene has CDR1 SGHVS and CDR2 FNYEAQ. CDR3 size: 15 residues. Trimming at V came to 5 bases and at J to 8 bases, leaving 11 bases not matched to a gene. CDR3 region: CASSPAPGQGTGYTF. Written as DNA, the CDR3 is TGTGCCAGCAGCCCGGCCCCGGGACAGGGGACCGGCTACACCTTC.

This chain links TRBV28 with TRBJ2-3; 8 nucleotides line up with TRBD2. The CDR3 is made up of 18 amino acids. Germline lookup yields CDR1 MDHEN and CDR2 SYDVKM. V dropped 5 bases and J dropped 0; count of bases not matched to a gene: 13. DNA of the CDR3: TGTGCCAGCAGTCCCCTAGGTAGCGGGGCCCCTAGCACAGATACGCAGTATTTT. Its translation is CASSPLGSGAPSTDTQYF.

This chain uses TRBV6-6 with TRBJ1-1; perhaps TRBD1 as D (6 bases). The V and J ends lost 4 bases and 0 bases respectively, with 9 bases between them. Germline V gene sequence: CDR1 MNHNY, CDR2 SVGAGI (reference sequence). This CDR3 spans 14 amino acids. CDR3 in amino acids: CASSFNRVNTEAFF. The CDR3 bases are TGTGCCAGCAGTTTTAACAGGGTGAACACTGAAGCTTTCTTT.

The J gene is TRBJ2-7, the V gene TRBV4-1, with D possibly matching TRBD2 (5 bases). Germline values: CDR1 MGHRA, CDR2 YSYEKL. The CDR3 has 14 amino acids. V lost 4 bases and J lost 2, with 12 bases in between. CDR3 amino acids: CASSRGLLPYEQYF. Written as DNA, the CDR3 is TGCGCCAGCAGCCGTGGACTCCTGCCCTACGAGCAGTACTTC.

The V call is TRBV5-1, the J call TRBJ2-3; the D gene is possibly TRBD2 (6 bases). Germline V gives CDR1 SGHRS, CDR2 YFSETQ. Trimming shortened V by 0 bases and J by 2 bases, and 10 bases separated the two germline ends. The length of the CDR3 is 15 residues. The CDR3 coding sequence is TGCGCCAGCAGCTTGGGGGGACTGTCCACAGATACGCAGTATTTT. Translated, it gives CASSLGGLSTDTQYF.

The CDR3 coding sequence is TGTGCCAGTACCCGGGACAGTGGGACTGAAGCTTTCTTT. Translated, it gives CASTRDSGTEAFF. The chain is built from TRBV19 and TRBJ1-1, with 7 bases aligning to TRBD1. This CDR3 is built from 13 residues. The V gene end was trimmed by 7 bases and the J gene end by 5 bases; junction bases not matched to a gene: 7. Germline lookup yields CDR1 LNHDA and CDR2 SQIVND (reference sequence).

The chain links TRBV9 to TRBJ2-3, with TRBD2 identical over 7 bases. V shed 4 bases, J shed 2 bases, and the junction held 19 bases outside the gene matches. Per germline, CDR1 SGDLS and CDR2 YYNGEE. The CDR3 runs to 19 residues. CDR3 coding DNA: TGTGCCAGCAGCCCCCGGGGTAGGGGCTGGGAGGGATTCACAGATACGCAGTATTTT. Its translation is CASSPRGRGWEGFTDTQYF.

CDR3 in DNA: TGCGCCAGCAGCTTGGACCAGGCGAACACTGAAGCTTTCTTT. Protein product: CASSLDQANTEAFF. The V call is TRBV5-1, the J call TRBJ1-1, with D unclear. Germline V CDR1 and CDR2: SGHRS, YFSETQ. V lost 0 bases, J lost 1 base, and 7 bases lay in between. This CDR3 spans 14 amino acids.

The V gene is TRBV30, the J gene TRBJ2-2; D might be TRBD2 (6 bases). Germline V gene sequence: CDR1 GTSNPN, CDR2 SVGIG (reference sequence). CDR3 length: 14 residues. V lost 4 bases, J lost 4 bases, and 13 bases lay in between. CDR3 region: CAWKSFGGTGELFF. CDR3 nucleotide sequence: TGTGCCTGGAAAAGTTTCGGGGGCACCGGGGAGCTGTTTTTT.

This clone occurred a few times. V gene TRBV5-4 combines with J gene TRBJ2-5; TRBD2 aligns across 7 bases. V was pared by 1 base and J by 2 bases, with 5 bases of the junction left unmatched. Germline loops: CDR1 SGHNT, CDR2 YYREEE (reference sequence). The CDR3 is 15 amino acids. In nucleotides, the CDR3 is TGTGCCAGCAGCTTGCCTAGCGGATCACAAGAGACCCAGTACTTC. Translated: CASSLPSGSQETQYF.

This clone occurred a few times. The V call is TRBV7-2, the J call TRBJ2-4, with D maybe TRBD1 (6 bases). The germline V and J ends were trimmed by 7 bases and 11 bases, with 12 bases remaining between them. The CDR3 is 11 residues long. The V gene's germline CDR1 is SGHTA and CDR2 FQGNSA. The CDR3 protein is CASTTGWLQYF. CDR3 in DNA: TGTGCCAGCACCACAGGGTGGCTTCAGTACTTC.

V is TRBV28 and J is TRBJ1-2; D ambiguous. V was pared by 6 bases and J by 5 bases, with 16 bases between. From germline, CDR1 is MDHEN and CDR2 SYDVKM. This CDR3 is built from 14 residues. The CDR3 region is CASSISPLSYGYTF. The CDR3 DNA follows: TGTGCCAGCAGCATATCCCCCCTGAGTTATGGCTACACCTTC.

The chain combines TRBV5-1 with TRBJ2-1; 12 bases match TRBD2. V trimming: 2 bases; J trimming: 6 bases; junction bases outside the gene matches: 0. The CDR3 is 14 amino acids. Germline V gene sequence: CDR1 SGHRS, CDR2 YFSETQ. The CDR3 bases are TGCGCCAGCAGCTTACTAGCGGGAGGCAATGAGCAGTTCTTC. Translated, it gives CASSLLAGGNEQFF.

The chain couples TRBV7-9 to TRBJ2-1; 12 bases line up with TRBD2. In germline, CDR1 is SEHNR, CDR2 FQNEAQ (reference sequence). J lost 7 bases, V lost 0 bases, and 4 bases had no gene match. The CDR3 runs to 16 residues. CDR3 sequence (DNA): TGTGCCAGCAGCTTAGCGCTAGCGGGAGGGGGAAATGAGCAGTTCTTC. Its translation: CASSLALAGGGNEQFF.

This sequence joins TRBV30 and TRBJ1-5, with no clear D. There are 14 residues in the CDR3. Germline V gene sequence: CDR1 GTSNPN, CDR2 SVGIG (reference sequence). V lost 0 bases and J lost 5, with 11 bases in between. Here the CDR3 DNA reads TGTGCCTGGAGTGTACGAACTTCCGATCAGCCCCAGCATTTT. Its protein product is CAWSVRTSDQPQHF. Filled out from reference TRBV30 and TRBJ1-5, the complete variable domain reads SQTIHQWPATLVQPVGSPLSLECTVEGTSNPNLYWYRQAAGRGLQLLFYSVGIGQISSEVPQNLSASRPQDRQFILSSKKLLLSDSGFYLCAWSVRTSDQPQHFGDGTRLSIL.

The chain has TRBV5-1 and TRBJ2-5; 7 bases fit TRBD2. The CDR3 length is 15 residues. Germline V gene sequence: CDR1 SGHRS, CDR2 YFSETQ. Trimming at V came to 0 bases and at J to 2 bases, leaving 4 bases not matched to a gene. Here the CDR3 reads CASSLGTREQETQYF. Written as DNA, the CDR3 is TGCGCCAGCAGCTTGGGGACTAGGGAACAAGAGACCCAGTACTTC.

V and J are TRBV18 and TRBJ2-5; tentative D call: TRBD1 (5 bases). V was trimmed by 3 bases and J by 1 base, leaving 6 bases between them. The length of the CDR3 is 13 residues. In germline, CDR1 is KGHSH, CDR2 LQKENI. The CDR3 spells CASSPTAQETQYF. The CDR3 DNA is TGTGCCAGCTCACCGACAGCCCAAGAGACCCAGTACTTC.

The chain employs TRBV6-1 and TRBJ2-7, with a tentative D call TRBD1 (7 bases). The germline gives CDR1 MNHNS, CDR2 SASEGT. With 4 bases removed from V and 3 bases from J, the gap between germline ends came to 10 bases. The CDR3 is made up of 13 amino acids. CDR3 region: CASSGQGLYEQYF. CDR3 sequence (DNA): TGTGCCAGCAGTGGACAGGGACTCTACGAGCAGTACTTC.